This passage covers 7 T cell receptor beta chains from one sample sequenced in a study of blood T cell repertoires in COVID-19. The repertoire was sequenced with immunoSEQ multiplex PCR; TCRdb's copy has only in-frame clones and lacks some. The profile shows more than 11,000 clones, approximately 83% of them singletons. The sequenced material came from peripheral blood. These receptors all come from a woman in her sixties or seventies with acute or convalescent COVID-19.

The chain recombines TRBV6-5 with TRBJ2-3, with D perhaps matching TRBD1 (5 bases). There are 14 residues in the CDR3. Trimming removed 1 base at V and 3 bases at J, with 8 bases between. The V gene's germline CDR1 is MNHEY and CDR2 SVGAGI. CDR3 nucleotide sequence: TGTGCCAGCAGTTACTTAGACAGAACAGATACGCAGTATTTT. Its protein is CASSYLDRTDTQYF.

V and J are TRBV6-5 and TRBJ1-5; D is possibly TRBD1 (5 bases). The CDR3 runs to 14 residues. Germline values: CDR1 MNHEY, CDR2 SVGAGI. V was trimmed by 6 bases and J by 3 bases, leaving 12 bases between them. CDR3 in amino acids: CASSFTGINQPQHF. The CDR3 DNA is TGTGCCAGCAGCTTTACAGGAATCAATCAGCCCCAGCATTTT.

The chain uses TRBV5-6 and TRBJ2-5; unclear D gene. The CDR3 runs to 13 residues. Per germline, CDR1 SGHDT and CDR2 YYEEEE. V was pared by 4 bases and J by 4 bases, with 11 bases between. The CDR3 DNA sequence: TGTGCCAGCAGCCCTCCCGTGCGAGAGACCCAGTACTTC. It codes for CASSPPVRETQYF. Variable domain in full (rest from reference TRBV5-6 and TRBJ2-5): DAGVTQSPTHLIKTRGQQVTLRCSPKSGHDTVSWYQQALGQGPQFIFQYYEEEERQRGNFPDRFSGHQFPNYSSELNVNALLLGDSALYLCASSPPVRETQYFGPGTRLLVL.

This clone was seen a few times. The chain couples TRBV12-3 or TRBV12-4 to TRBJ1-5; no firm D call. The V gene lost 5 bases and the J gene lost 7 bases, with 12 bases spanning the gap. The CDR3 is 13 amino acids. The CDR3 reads CASSTESGQPQHF. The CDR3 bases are TGTGCCAGCAGTACCGAGAGCGGACAGCCCCAGCATTTT.

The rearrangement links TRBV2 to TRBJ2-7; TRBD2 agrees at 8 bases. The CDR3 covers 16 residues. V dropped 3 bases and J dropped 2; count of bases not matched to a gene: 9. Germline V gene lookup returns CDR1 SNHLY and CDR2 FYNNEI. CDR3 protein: CASSDYSGEGTYEQYF. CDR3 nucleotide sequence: TGTGCCAGCAGTGATTATAGCGGGGAAGGTACCTACGAGCAGTACTTC.

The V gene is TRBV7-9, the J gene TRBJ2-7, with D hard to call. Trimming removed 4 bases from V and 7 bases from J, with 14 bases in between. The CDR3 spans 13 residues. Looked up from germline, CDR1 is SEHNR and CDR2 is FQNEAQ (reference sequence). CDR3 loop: CASSSGNTVEQYF. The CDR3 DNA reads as TGTGCCAGCAGCTCAGGCAACACAGTGGAGCAGTACTTC.

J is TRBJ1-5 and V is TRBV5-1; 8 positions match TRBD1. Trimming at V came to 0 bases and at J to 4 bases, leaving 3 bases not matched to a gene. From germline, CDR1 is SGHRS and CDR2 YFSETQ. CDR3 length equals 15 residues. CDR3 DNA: TGCGCCAGCAGCTTGGAGGGACAGGTAAATCAGCCCCAGCATTTT. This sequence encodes CASSLEGQVNQPQHF.